This TCR beta chain was recorded in a study of T cells in Graves' hyperthyroidism and ophthalmopathy. Study at large: Pretreatment peripheral blood was obtained at initial diagnosis. General study results and limits: Patients with ophthalmopathy were separated from those with stable hyperthyroidism by a 13 V-J model.

The CDR3 sequence is 15 residues long. V lost 2 bases, J lost 4 bases, and 13 bases lay in between. This clonotype appeared many times. What it binds is unknown. Amplification of TCR beta CDR3 regions used RNA as the template. The TCR CDR3 first-round RT-PCR relied on the HTBI primer set. TCRdb independently ran MiXCR on the multiplex PCR reads; one entry per CDR3 protein. Of 400,000 to 500,000 distinct CDR3 sequences listed, approximately 14% are singletons. Thyroid ultrasound, orbital computed tomography, clinical symptoms, and serum thyroxine and TRAb underpinned diagnoses. The chain combines TRBV12-3 or TRBV12-4 with TRBJ2-3; D not certain. Sequenced material: blood. This TCR derives from a woman aged 18-29 years with Graves' hyperthyroidism. The CDR3 region is CASSLQTFGADTQYF. The CDR3 region has the DNA TGTGCCAGCAGTTTACAGACATTCGGCGCAGATACGCAGTATTTT.